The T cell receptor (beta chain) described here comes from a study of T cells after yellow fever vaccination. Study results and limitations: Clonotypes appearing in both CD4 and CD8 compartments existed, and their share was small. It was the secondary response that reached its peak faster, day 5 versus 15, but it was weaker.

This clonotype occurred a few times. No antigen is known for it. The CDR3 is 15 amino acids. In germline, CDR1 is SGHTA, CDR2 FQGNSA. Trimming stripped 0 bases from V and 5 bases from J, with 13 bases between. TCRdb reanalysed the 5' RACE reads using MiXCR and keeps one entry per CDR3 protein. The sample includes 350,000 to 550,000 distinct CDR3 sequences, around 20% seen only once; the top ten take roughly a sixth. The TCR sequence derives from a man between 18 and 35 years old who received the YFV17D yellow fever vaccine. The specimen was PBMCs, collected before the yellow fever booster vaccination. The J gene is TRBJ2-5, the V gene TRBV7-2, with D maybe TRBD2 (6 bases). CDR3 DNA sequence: TGTGCCAGCAGCTTAGCGGGACGCCGGGGGGAGACCCAGTACTTC. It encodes CASSLAGRRGETQYF.